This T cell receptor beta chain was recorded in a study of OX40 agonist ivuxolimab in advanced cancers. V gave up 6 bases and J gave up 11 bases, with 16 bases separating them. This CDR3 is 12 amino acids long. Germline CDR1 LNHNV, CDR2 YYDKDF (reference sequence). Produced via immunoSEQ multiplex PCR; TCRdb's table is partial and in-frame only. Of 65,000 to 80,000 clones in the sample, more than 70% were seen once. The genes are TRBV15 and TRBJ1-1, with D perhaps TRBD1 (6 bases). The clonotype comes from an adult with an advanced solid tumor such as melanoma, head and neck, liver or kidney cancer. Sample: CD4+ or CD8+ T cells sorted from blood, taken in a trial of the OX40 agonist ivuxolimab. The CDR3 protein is CATREGGRAAFF. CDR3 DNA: TGTGCCACCAGGGAGGGGGGCCGGGCGGCTTTCTTT.